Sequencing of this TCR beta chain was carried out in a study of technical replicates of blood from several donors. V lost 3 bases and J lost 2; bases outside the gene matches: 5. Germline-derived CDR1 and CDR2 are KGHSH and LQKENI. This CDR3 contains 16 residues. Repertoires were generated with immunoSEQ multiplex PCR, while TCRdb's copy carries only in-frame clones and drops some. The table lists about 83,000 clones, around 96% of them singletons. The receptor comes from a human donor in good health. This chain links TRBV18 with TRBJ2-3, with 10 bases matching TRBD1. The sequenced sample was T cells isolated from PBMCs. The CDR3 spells CASSPPRQGATDTQYF. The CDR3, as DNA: TGTGCCAGCTCACCCCCGCGACAGGGGGCCACAGATACGCAGTATTTT.